This T cell receptor (beta chain) was documented in a study of blood T cell repertoires in COVID-19. About the study: Researchers got acute and convalescent COVID-19 samples from the United States, Italy and Spain.

The CDR3 loop spans 15 amino acids. With V trimmed by 7 bases and J by 6 bases, 9 bases remained unmatched. Germline assignment: CDR1 SGHRS and CDR2 YFSETQ. The protocol was immunoSEQ multiplex PCR, while the TCRdb copy is restricted to in-frame clones and leaves out a portion. Among 250,000 or so clones listed, approximately 86% were seen once. Sequencing input: peripheral blood. This chain connects TRBV5-1 to TRBJ2-2; 10 bases agree with TRBD2. The sequence was obtained from a woman aged 55-70 years with COVID-19, enrolled during active disease. CDR3 region: CASQPSGSTAGELFF. In DNA, the CDR3 is TGCGCCAGCCAACCTAGCGGGAGTACCGCCGGGGAGCTGTTTTTT.